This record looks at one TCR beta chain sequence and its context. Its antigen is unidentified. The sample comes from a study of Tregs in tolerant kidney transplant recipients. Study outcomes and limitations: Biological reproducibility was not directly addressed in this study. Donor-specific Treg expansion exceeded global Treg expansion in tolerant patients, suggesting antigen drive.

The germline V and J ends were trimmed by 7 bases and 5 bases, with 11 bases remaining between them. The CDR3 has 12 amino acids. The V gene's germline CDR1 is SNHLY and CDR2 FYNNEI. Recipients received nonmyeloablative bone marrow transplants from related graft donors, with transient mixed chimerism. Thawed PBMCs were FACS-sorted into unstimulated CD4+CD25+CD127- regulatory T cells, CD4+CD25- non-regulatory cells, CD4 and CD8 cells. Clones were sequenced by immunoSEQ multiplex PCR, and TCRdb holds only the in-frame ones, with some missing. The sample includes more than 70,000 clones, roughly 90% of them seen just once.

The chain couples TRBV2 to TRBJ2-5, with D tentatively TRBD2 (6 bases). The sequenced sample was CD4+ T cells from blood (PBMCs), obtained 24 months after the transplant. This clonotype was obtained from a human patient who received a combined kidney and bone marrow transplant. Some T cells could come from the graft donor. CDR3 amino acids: CASTRAGETQYF. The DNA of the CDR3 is TGTGCCAGCACAAGGGCGGGGGAGACCCAGTACTTC. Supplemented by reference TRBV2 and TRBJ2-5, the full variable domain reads EPEVTQTPSHQVTQMGQEVILRCVPISNHLYFYWYRQILGQKVEFLVSFYNNEISEKSEIFDDQFSVERPDGSNFTLKIRSTKLEDSAMYFCASTRAGETQYFGPGTRLLVL.